This record looks at one T cell receptor (beta chain) sequence and its context. Source study methods: Amplifying reference gene primers gave estimates of nucleated cell counts. Sequencing used immunoSEQ multiplex PCR; TCRdb keeps in-frame clones, though not all of them. Clone size and the V and J calls come from that table; the DNA yielded D and trimming. The table lists around 25,000 clones, 86% of them singletons. This entry comes from a study of blood T cell repertoires in COVID-19. For the study at large: Acute-phase and convalescent COVID-19 samples originated in the United States, Italy and Spain.

The trim removed 5 bases at V and 7 bases at J, leaving 7 bases unmatched. The CDR3 is 15 amino acids. Germline V gives CDR1 SGHDN, CDR2 FVKESK. The sequence was obtained from a woman of 80 years or more with acute or convalescent COVID-19. This rearrangement joins TRBV14 to TRBJ2-5; 13 bases are a match to TRBD2. Sequenced input: peripheral blood. CDR3 DNA sequence: TGTGCCAGCAGCTCGGGACTAGCGGGACGGGGGACCCAGTACTTC. This translates into CASSSGLAGRGTQYF.